This entry concerns a single T cell receptor beta chain. The antigen remains undetermined. This entry is derived from a study of shared clonotypes between healthy human individuals. Overall study: Each donor's CD4 naive and CD4 memory cells filled three plates apiece, CD8 naive two, and CD8 memory one. General study findings and limits: Large sequencing depth failed to make sorted-subset sequencing complete, rarefaction showed.

Healthy and HIV-negative, the adult donors had no recent acute infections or vaccinations. Germline V gene sequence: CDR1 SGHTA, CDR2 FQGNSA. The CDR3 runs to 14 residues. The germline V and J ends were trimmed by 3 bases and 7 bases, with 10 bases remaining between them. Some clones are missing from TCRdb's copy, which holds only in-frame ones; the method was immunoSEQ multiplex PCR. The sample includes approximately 2.4 million clones, almost 96% of them seen just once. What was sequenced was naive CD4+ T cells sorted from blood. Documented subset: CD45RA+ positively selected. The sequence was collected from a young man in good health. The V gene is TRBV7-2, the J gene TRBJ2-6; no firm D call. This CDR3 is CASSFLWGANVLTF. The DNA for the CDR3 is TGTGCCAGCAGCTTCCTATGGGGAGCCAACGTCCTGACTTTC.